This TCR beta chain was obtained from a study of cytomegalovirus exposure and HLA in healthy donors. Study details: An earlier analysis found around 100 million unique TCR beta sequences from about 190 million T cells. Overall study results and limits: Later, an analysis showed that TCR beta chains associated with HLA were more clonally expanded than others that were equally common. The authors excluded some V segments, including TRBV6-2 and TRBV6-3, as indistinguishable.

Amplification used 60 Vbeta primers and 13 Jbeta primers. Only in-frame clones appear in the TCRdb table, and some are missing; sequencing was by immunoSEQ multiplex PCR. This table holds approximately 150,000 clones, approximately 90% found once. For this clone: The antigen is not known.

V lost 4 bases and J 8 bases, leaving 11 bases between the germline ends. The length of the CDR3 is 13 residues. The germline V gene encodes CDR1 MNHEY and CDR2 SMNVEV (reference sequence). The J gene is TRBJ1-4, the V gene TRBV27; no clear D gene. The material sequenced was PBMCs. This TCR came from a woman aged 25 to 39 in good health and CMV-seronegative. The CDR3, as DNA: TGTGCCAGCAGTTGGAGGGTAGGAGAAAAACTGTTTTTT. This translates into CASSWRVGEKLFF.